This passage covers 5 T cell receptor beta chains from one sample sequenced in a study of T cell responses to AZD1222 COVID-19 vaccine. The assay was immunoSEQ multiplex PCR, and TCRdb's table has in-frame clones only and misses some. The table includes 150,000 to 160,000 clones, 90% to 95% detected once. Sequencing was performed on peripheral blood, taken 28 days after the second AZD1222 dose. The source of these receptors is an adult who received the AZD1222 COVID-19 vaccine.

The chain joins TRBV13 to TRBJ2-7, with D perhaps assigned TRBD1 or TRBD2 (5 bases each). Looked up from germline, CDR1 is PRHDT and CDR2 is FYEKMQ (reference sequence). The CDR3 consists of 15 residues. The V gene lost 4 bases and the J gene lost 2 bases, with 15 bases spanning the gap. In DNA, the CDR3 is TGTGCCAGCAGCTGGGGGACGAGGAGACCCTACGAGCAGTACTTC. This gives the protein CASSWGTRRPYEQYF.

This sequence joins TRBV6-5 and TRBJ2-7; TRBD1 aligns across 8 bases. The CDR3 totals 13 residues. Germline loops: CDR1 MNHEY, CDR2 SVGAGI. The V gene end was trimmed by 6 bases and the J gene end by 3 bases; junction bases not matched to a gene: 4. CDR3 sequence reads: CASSRTGFYEQYF. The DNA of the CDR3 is TGTGCCAGCAGCCGGACAGGGTTCTACGAGCAGTACTTC.

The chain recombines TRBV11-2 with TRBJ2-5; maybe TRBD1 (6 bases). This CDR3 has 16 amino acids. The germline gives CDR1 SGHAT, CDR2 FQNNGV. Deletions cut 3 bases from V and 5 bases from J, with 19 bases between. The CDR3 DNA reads TGTGCCAGCAGCTTCCCAGGGACATTGAAGGTGGAGACCCAGTACTTC. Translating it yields CASSFPGTLKVETQYF.

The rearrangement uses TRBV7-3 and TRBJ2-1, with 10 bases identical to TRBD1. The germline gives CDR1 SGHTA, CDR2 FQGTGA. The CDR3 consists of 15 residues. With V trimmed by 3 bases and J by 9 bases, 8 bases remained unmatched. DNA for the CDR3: TGTGCCAGCAGCTTCCAAGGGACAGGGGTCGGTGAGCAGTTCTTC. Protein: CASSFQGTGVGEQFF.

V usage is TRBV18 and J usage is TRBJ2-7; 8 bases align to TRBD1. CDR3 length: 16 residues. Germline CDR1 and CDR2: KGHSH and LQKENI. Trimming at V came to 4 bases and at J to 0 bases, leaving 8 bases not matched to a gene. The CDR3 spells CASSRADRASSYEQYF. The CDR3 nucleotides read TGTGCCAGCTCACGAGCGGACAGGGCGAGCTCCTACGAGCAGTACTTC.